A single sample gave rise to the 31 T cell receptor beta chains below, sequenced in a study of T-cell memory formation after mild COVID-19. A single record per CDR3 protein comes from TCRdb applying MiXCR to the 5' RACE reads. The data show approximately 560,000 distinct CDR3 sequences, 15% to 20% seen once. Sequenced input: PBMCs or a T cell subset sorted from them (not recorded which). These receptors came from an adult woman who had mild COVID-19 (a few samples of this study predate the infection). Cell type and time point are not known.

This clonotype was seen a handful of times. The rearrangement joins TRBV7-3 to TRBJ1-4; perhaps TRBD1 as D (5 bases). The CDR3 loop spans 15 amino acids. Deletions cut 5 bases from V and 9 bases from J, with 19 bases between. Germline assignment: CDR1 SGHTA and CDR2 FQGTGA. The CDR3 DNA sequence: TGTGCCAGCAGCACCACCAGGGAGGTCGATAAAAAACTGTTTTTT. This gives the protein CASSTTREVDKKLFF.

This rearrangement joins TRBV12-3 or TRBV12-4 to TRBJ1-2, with D possibly matching TRBD1 (5 bases). The CDR3 length is 14 residues. The V and J ends lost 1 base and 2 bases respectively, with 8 bases between them. CDR3 in DNA: TGTGCCAGCAGTTTAGGCGCAGGGAACTATGGCTACACCTTC. It codes for CASSLGAGNYGYTF.

In this sample, this clonotype turned up a few times. The V call is TRBV9, the J call TRBJ2-3; a possible D gene is TRBD2 (5 bases). This CDR3 contains 15 residues. V gave up 2 bases and J gave up 1 base, with 11 bases separating them. Germline V gene data show CDR1 as SGDLS and CDR2 as YYNGEE. The CDR3: CASSVLAHRTDTQYF. CDR3 in DNA: TGTGCCAGCAGCGTTCTAGCACACCGCACAGATACGCAGTATTTT.

This rearrangement joins TRBV3-1 to TRBJ1-2; D might be TRBD1 (5 bases). V was clipped by 7 bases and J by 4 bases, with 31 bases between them. Germline CDR1 is LGHDT and CDR2 is YNNKEL (reference sequence). This CDR3 is built from 19 residues. CDR3 sequence (DNA): TGTGCCAGCACCGCCAGCGAGGGAGGGGCAAGGGCCGGAATCTATGGCTACACCTTC. This gives the protein CASTASEGGARAGIYGYTF.

There are a few counts of this clonotype. V gene TRBV7-9 combines with J gene TRBJ2-3; D is ambiguous. The CDR3 is made up of 14 amino acids. The V and J ends lost 3 bases and 2 bases respectively, with 9 bases between them. CDR1 and CDR2 from the germline V gene are SEHNR and FQNEAQ (reference sequence). The CDR3 DNA reads as TGTGCCAGCAGCTTCTTAGTATACACAGATACGCAGTATTTT. Translating gives CASSFLVYTDTQYF.

The V and J genes are TRBV5-1 and TRBJ1-1; the match to TRBD1 covers 12 bases. V lost 4 bases to trimming and J lost 10 bases; unmatched junction nucleotides: 8. Germline V CDR1 and CDR2: SGHRS, YFSETQ. The CDR3 contains 14 residues. CDR3 in amino acids: CASSLGQGAFLAFF. Here the CDR3 DNA reads TGCGCCAGCAGCCTGGGACAGGGGGCCTTTTTAGCTTTCTTT.

Only a few counts were recorded for this clonotype. The V and J genes are TRBV12-3 or TRBV12-4 and TRBJ1-1; D uncertain. Trimming took off 6 bases at V and 3 bases at J, with 5 bases between the two ends. The CDR3 covers 11 residues. The CDR3 region is CASRIHTEAFF. In DNA form, the CDR3 reads TGTGCCAGCAGAATTCACACTGAAGCTTTCTTT.

This clonotype was detected only a few times. This rearrangement joins TRBV7-9 to TRBJ2-7; 9 nucleotides match TRBD1. Germline V gives CDR1 SEHNR, CDR2 FQNEAQ (reference sequence). V dropped 2 bases and J dropped 1; count of bases not matched to a gene: 9. The CDR3 loop spans 17 amino acids. The CDR3 loop reads CASSLTPGQGSSYEQYF. The CDR3 DNA sequence: TGTGCCAGCAGCTTAACCCCCGGACAGGGGAGTTCCTACGAGCAGTACTTC.

The sample holds many counts of this clonotype. The chain combines TRBV6-5 with TRBJ1-1, with TRBD1 identical over 10 bases. Unmatched junction bases numbered 7, after V lost 4 bases and J lost 5 bases. This CDR3 is 15 amino acids long. Germline CDR1 is MNHEY and CDR2 is SVGAGI. CDR3 protein: CASSSPGQGTTEAFF. CDR3 bases: TGTGCCAGCAGTTCCCCGGGACAGGGGACGACTGAAGCTTTCTTT.

The chain has TRBV20-1 and TRBJ2-5, with TRBD2 matching over 10 bases. V shed 1 base and J 7 bases; nucleotides not matched to a gene: 12. The CDR3 covers 16 residues. Germline V gene lookup returns CDR1 DFQATT and CDR2 SNEGSKA (reference sequence). The DNA of the CDR3 is TGCAGTGCTAGAGTTAGCGGGGGGACAGATCCAGGGACCCAGTACTTC. This encodes CSARVSGGTDPGTQYF.

This clonotype has just a few counts. The chain employs TRBV27 and TRBJ1-2; D unresolved. Germline V CDR1 and CDR2: MNHEY, SMNVEV (reference sequence). V was pared by 8 bases and J by 3 bases, with 10 bases between. The CDR3 spans 12 residues. CDR3 DNA sequence: TGTGCCAGCGCGGGGTTTGACTATGGCTACACCTTC. Translating gives CASAGFDYGYTF.

This clonotype was picked up a small number of times. The chain employs TRBV5-4 and TRBJ2-2, with 9 bases matching TRBD2. V lost 0 bases to trimming and J lost 4 bases; unmatched junction nucleotides: 4. Germline loops: CDR1 SGHNT, CDR2 YYREEE (reference sequence). The CDR3 consists of 16 residues. The CDR3 region is CASSLDLAGRTGELFF. CDR3 coding DNA: TGTGCCAGCAGCTTGGATCTAGCGGGACGCACCGGGGAGCTGTTTTTT.

This clonotype was observed a few times. V usage is TRBV5-6 and J usage is TRBJ2-1, with a tentative D call TRBD2 (6 bases). Germline loops: CDR1 SGHDT, CDR2 YYEEEE. Trimming removed 4 bases at V and 9 bases at J, with 17 bases between. The CDR3 consists of 14 residues. CDR3 in amino acids: CASSPGWSSVEQFF. The CDR3 bases are TGTGCCAGCAGCCCAGGGTGGTCTAGCGTTGAGCAGTTCTTC.

This clonotype was counted a few times. The chain uses TRBV7-3 and TRBJ2-1; D gene unclear. V was trimmed by 5 bases and J by 0 bases, leaving 8 bases between them. The CDR3 sequence is 14 residues long. Germline CDR1 reads SGHTA; CDR2 reads FQGTGA. The CDR3 nucleotides read TGTGCCAGCAGCCCCGACCACTCCTACAATGAGCAGTTCTTC. Translating it yields CASSPDHSYNEQFF.

This clonotype was counted a few times. This sequence joins TRBV5-6 and TRBJ2-5, with D tentatively TRBD1 (5 bases). Germline CDR1 is SGHDT and CDR2 is YYEEEE. The CDR3 consists of 14 residues. Trimming shortened V by 1 base and J by 5 bases, and 12 bases separated the two germline ends. CDR3: CASSLQQGLETQYF. CDR3 in DNA: TGTGCCAGCAGCTTGCAGCAGGGTCTGGAGACCCAGTACTTC.

This clonotype occurred a few times. This sequence joins TRBV6-5 and TRBJ2-7; D is perhaps TRBD2 (6 bases). Germline V lookup: CDR1 MNHEY, CDR2 SVGAGI. V dropped 4 bases and J dropped 1 base, with 14 bases sitting between them. The CDR3 is 15 residues long. The CDR3 region has the DNA TGTGCCAGCAGTTCCCGGGGACTGGTGTCCTACGAGCAGTACTTC. It translates to CASSSRGLVSYEQYF.

J is TRBJ1-3 and V is TRBV25-1; D gene uncertain. In germline, CDR1 is MGHDK, CDR2 SYGVNS. Trimming took 4 bases from V and 2 from J, leaving 9 bases between them. CDR3 length equals 14 residues. The CDR3 region is CASSATVTGNTIYF. CDR3 coding DNA: TGTGCCAGCAGTGCGACCGTAACTGGAAACACCATATATTTT.

This clonotype was counted only a few times. The chain links TRBV7-2 to TRBJ1-5; D remains ambiguous. Looked up from germline, CDR1 is SGHTA and CDR2 is FQGNSA. This CDR3 is built from 15 residues. V was trimmed by 1 base and J by 6 bases, leaving 13 bases between them. The CDR3 region has the DNA TGTGCCAGCAGCTTAGGCGGAGCGTGGGGTCAGCCCCAGCATTTT. This gives the protein CASSLGGAWGQPQHF.

The table lists this clonotype with a few counts. The chain carries TRBV3-1 and TRBJ2-3; D is undetermined. From germline, CDR1 is LGHDT and CDR2 YNNKEL (reference sequence). The CDR3 sequence is 14 residues long. V lost 0 bases to trimming and J lost 4 bases, with 8 bases between them. The CDR3 loop is CASSQEALADTQYF. The CDR3 nucleotides read TGTGCCAGCAGCCAAGAGGCCCTTGCAGATACGCAGTATTTT.

This clonotype was found many times. The rearrangement joins TRBV7-3 to TRBJ2-3; TRBD2 matches 15 bases. This CDR3 spans 18 amino acids. J was trimmed by 2 bases and V by 3 bases; bases with no gene match: 6. Germline V gene sequence: CDR1 SGHTA, CDR2 FQGTGA. CDR3 amino acids: CASSLGLAGGLFTDTQYF. For the CDR3, the DNA is TGTGCCAGCAGCTTGGGACTAGCGGGAGGCCTTTTCACAGATACGCAGTATTTT.

This clonotype appeared a few times. The chain uses TRBV7-6 and TRBJ2-5, with a possible D match to TRBD2 (6 bases). There are 15 residues in the CDR3. V shed 1 base and J shed 5 bases, with 14 bases lying between them. The germline gives CDR1 SGHVS, CDR2 FNYEAQ. The CDR3 protein is CASSLERGSGETQYF. CDR3 DNA: TGTGCCAGCAGCTTAGAAAGGGGTAGCGGCGAGACCCAGTACTTC.

The chain has TRBV7-2 and TRBJ2-5; the D is unclear. The germline V and J ends were trimmed by 5 bases and 0 bases, with 7 bases remaining between them. This CDR3 region has 13 residues. The germline CDR1 and CDR2 sequences are SGHTA and FQGNSA. The CDR3 is CASSPRNQETQYF. The CDR3 DNA follows: TGTGCCAGCAGCCCCCGGAACCAAGAGACCCAGTACTTC.

The chain combines TRBV15 with TRBJ1-2; 7 bases are shared with TRBD1. After removal of 5 bases from V and 3 bases from J, the junction contained 3 bases not matched to a gene. CDR3 size: 13 residues. Germline V gene data show CDR1 as LNHNV and CDR2 as YYDKDF (reference sequence). Written as DNA, the CDR3 is TGTGCCACCAGCCTAGGGACAGACTATGGCTACACCTTC. Translating gives CATSLGTDYGYTF.

The CDR3 is CATSDSGLAQETQYF. CDR3 DNA sequence: TGTGCCACCAGTGATTCCGGACTAGCCCAAGAGACCCAGTACTTC. J is TRBJ2-5 and V is TRBV24-1; TRBD2 matches 8 bases. This CDR3 has 15 residues. CDR1 is KGHDR and CDR2 is SFDVKD in the germline V gene. Trimming took 2 bases from V and 1 from J; bases not matched to a gene: 2.

The CDR3 region is CSVPAQNPYEQYF. For the CDR3, the DNA is TGCAGCGTTCCCGCTCAGAACCCCTACGAGCAGTACTTC. V usage is TRBV29-1 and J usage is TRBJ2-7, with unresolved D. CDR3 size: 13 residues. Germline lookup yields CDR1 SQVTM and CDR2 ANQGSEA. The germline V and J ends were trimmed by 5 bases and 2 bases, with 13 bases remaining between them.

This clonotype came up a few times. The rearrangement joins TRBV6-4 to TRBJ2-1, with TRBD2 as a possible D gene (5 bases). The V gene lost 0 bases and the J gene lost 8 bases, with 11 bases spanning the gap. CDR3 length: 14 residues. The germline gives CDR1 MRHNA, CDR2 SNTAGT. The CDR3 nucleotides are TGTGCCAGCAGTGACTCCTCTGAAGCGGATGAGCAGTTCTTC. Its translation is CASSDSSEADEQFF.

This chain uses TRBV6-1 with TRBJ1-2, with D uncertain. V was cut by 11 bases and J by 2 bases, with 15 bases left in between. CDR3 length equals 13 residues. CDR1 MNHNS and CDR2 SASEGT come from the germline V gene. CDR3 DNA sequence: TGTGCCGCCTCCTCGAGTGGGAACTATGGCTACACCTTC. Translated, it gives CAASSSGNYGYTF.

This clonotype was found a few times. The chain employs TRBV27 and TRBJ2-1; perhaps D is TRBD1 or TRBD2 (5 bases each). CDR3 length equals 14 residues. Deletions cut 4 bases from V and 5 bases from J, with 12 bases between. Germline V gene lookup returns CDR1 MNHEY and CDR2 SMNVEV (reference sequence). The CDR3 region has the DNA TGTGCCAGCAGTTATCGGGACCCAAACAATGAGCAGTTCTTC. Encoded protein: CASSYRDPNNEQFF.

V usage is TRBV4-3 and J usage is TRBJ2-5; TRBD2 matches at 14 bases. There are 20 residues in the CDR3. The germline gives CDR1 LGHNA, CDR2 YSLEER. Unmatched junction bases numbered 9, after V lost 0 bases and J lost 0 bases. CDR3 amino acids: CASSQELGGLAGGDQETQYF. The CDR3 DNA sequence: TGCGCCAGCAGCCAAGAGCTGGGCGGACTAGCGGGAGGAGACCAAGAGACCCAGTACTTC.

The chain carries TRBV7-3 and TRBJ2-5, with D perhaps assigned TRBD1 or TRBD2 (5 bases each). Germline V CDR1 and CDR2: SGHTA, FQGTGA. This CDR3 is 13 amino acids long. Deletions cut 6 bases from V and 2 bases from J, with 10 bases between. The CDR3 loop is CASRKGPQETQYF. Written as DNA, the CDR3 is TGTGCCAGCAGGAAGGGACCTCAAGAGACCCAGTACTTC.

This clonotype has just a few counts. The CDR3 DNA follows: TGTGCCACCAGTGATCCCGGCGACGTGGGGGTTGGGGCCAACGTCCTGACTTTC. This codes for CATSDPGDVGVGANVLTF. V gene TRBV24-1 combines with J gene TRBJ2-6; D possibly matches TRBD1 or TRBD2 (5 bases each). This CDR3 has 18 residues. Germline CDR1 reads KGHDR; CDR2 reads SFDVKD. Deletions cut 3 bases from V and 3 bases from J, with 17 bases between.